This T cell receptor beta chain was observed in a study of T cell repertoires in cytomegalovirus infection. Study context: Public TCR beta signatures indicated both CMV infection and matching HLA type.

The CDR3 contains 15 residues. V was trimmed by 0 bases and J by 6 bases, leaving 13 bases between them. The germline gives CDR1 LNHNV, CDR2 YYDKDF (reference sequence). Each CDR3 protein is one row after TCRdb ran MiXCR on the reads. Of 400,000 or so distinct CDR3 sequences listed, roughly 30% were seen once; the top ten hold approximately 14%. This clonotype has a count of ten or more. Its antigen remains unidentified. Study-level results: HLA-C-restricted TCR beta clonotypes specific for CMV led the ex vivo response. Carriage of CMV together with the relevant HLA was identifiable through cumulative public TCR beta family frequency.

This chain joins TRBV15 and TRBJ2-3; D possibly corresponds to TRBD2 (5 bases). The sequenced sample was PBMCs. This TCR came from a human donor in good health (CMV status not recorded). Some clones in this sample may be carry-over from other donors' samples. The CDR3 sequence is CATSRDRPSGDTQYF. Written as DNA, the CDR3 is TGTGCCACCAGCAGAGATCGTCCGTCGGGGGATACGCAGTATTTT.